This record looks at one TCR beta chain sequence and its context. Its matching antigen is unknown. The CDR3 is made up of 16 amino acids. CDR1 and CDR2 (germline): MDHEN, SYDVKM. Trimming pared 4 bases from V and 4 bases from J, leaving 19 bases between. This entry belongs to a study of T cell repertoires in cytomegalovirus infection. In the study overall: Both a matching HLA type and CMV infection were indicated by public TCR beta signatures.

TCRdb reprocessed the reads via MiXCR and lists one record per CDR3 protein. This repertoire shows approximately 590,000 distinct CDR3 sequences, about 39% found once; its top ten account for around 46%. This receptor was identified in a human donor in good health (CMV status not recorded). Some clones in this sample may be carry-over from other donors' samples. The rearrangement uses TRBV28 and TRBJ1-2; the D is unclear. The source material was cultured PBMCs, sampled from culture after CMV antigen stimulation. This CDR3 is CASSSSRRRSVYGYTF. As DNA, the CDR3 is TGTGCCAGCAGTTCCTCCAGACGTCGTTCGGTCTATGGCTACACCTTC.